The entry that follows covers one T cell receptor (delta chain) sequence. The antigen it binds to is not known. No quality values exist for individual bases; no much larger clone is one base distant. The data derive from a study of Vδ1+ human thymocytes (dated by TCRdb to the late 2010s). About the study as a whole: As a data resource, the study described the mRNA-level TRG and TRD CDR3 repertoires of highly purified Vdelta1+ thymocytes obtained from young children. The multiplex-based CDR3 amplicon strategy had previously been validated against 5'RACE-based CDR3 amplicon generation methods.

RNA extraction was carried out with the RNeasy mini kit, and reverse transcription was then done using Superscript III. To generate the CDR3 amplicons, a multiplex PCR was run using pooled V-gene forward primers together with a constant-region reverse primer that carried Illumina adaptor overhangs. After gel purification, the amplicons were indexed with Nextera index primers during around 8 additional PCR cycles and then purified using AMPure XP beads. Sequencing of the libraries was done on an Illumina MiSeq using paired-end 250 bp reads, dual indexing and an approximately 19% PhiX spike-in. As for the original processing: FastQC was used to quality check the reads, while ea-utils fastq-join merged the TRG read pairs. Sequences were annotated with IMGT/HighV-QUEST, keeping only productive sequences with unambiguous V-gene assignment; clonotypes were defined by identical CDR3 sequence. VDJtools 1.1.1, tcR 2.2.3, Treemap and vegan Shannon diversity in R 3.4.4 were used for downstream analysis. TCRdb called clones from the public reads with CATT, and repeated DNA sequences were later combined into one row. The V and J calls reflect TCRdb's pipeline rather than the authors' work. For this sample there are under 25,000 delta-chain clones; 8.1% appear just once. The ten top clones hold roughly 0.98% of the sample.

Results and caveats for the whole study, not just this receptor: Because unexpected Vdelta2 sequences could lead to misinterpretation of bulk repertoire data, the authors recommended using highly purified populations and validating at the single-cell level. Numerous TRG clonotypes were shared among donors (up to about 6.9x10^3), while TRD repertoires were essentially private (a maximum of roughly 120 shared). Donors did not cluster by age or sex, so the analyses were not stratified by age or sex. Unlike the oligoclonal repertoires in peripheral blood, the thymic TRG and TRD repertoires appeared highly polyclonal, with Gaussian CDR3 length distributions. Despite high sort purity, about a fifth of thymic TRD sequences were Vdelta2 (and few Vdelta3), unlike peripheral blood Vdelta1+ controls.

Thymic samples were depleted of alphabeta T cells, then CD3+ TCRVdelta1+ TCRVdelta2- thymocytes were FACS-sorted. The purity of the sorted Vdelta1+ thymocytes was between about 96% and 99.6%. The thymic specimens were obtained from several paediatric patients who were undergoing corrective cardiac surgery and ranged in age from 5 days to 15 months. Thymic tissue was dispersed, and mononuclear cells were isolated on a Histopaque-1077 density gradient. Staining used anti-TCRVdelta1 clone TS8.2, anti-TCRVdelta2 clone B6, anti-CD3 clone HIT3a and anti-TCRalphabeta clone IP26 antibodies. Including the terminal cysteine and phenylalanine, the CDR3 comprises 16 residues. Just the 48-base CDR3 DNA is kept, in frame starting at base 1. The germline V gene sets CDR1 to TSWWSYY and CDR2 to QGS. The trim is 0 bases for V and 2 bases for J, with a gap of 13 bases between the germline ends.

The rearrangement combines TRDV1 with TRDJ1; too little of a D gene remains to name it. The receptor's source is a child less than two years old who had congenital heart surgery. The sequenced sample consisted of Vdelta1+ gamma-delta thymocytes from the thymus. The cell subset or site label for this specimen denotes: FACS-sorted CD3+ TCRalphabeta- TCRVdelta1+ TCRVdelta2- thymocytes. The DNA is TGTGCTCTTGGGGAACTGTTACAAACACTTACCGATAAACTCATCTTT. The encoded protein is CALGELLQTLTDKLIF.